The 6 T cell receptor beta chains in this list originate from one sample, sequenced in a study of blood T cells in healthy people across ages. Together with a sample-barcoded 5' primer, a J-beta primer mix was included in a second PCR lasting roughly 6 to 12 cycles. MiXCR, run by TCRdb on the 5' RACE reads, gives a single entry per CDR3 protein. The repertoire holds some 320,000 distinct CDR3 sequences, with around 29% as singletons. Input material: blood. The receptor set was obtained from a woman between 70 and 85 years old in good health.

The chain has TRBV7-9 and TRBJ1-1; no definite D call. The CDR3 covers 15 residues. V gave up 4 bases and J gave up 0 bases, with 12 bases separating them. Germline loops: CDR1 SEHNR, CDR2 FQNEAQ (reference sequence). This CDR3 is CASSSRTDMNTEAFF. In DNA form, the CDR3 reads TGTGCCAGCAGCTCTCGGACTGACATGAACACTGAAGCTTTCTTT.

This clonotype occurred many times. This rearrangement joins TRBV20-1 to TRBJ2-5, with D unclear. This CDR3 region has 13 residues. Trimming left V 6 bases short and J 2 bases short, with 13 bases between. Germline loops: CDR1 DFQATT, CDR2 SNEGSKA (reference sequence). The CDR3 DNA follows: TGCAGTGCCCTCCGCGCTACACAAGAGACCCAGTACTTC. Residues: CSALRATQETQYF.

A word on this clonotype: Relative to the germline gene, one junction end is altered; a read error may explain this. The genes are TRBV28 and TRBJ1-4; the D gene is possibly TRBD1 (5 bases). The CDR3 is 13 amino acids. CDR1 and CDR2 from the germline V gene are MDHEN and SYDVKM. CDR3 bases: TGCGCCAGCAGCCCAGACAGCAATGAAAAACTGTTTTTT. Protein sequence: CASSPDSNEKLFF.

The V and J genes are TRBV3-1 and TRBJ2-5, with D perhaps TRBD2 (5 bases). This CDR3 comprises 13 residues. Germline CDR1 LGHDT, CDR2 YNNKEL (reference sequence). Trimming removed 7 bases from V and 4 bases from J, with 13 bases in between. The CDR3 bases are TGTGCCAGCACCCCAATGGCGGGAGAGACCCAGTACTTC. This encodes CASTPMAGETQYF.

The rearrangement joins TRBV20-1 to TRBJ2-5; 7 positions match TRBD1. Germline V CDR1 and CDR2: DFQATT, SNEGSKA (reference sequence). Trimming cost V 0 bases and J 4 bases; bases outside gene matches: 5. This CDR3 has 14 residues. CDR3 protein: CSARELGGRETQYF. CDR3 in DNA: TGCAGTGCTAGAGAGCTAGGGGGCCGAGAGACCCAGTACTTC.

The V gene is TRBV29-1, the J gene TRBJ1-4; tentative D call: TRBD1 (6 bases). Per the germline V gene, CDR1 is SQVTM and CDR2 is ANQGSEA. This CDR3 has 13 residues. Trimming cost V 4 bases and J 5 bases, with 11 bases left between them. In nucleotides, the CDR3 is TGCAGCGTTGCTAGGACAGTCAATGAAAAACTGTTTTTT. The encoded protein is CSVARTVNEKLFF. The whole variable domain, remainder taken from reference TRBV29-1 and TRBJ1-4, is SAVISQKPSRDICQRGTSLTIQCQVDSQVTMMFWYRQQPGQSLTLIATANQGSEATYESGFVIDKFPISRPNLTFSTLTVSNMSPEDSSIYLCSVARTVNEKLFFGSGTQLSVL.